The sequence of this TCR beta chain was determined in a study of radiotherapy plus CTLA-4 blockade in lung cancer. Study at large: Around 18% of enrolled patients responded objectively, and 25% to 40% had disease control.

Study-wide findings and caveats: Researchers report tumor-derived TCR clones expanding in blood after radiotherapy plus ipilimumab.

Patients with chemo-refractory metastatic non-small-cell lung cancer received focal radiation plus CTLA-4 blockade with ipilimumab. Trimming removed 6 bases from V and 3 bases from J, with 21 bases in between. The CDR3 contains 16 residues. Per germline, CDR1 SGDLS and CDR2 YYNGEE. Here immunoSEQ multiplex PCR was the method, and the copy in TCRdb shows in-frame clones only, minus some. The sample comprises about 70,000 clones, 70% to 80% of which are singletons, and 8.5% to 10% rests with the top ten. As regards this clone: Its cognate antigen is unknown.

The sequence was collected from a human donor with non-small cell lung cancer who had a complete response to radiotherapy plus ipilimumab. The source material was peripheral blood, sampled from a patient treated with radiotherapy plus ipilimumab. This chain links TRBV9 with TRBJ1-1; tentative D call: TRBD1 (5 bases). The CDR3 DNA reads TGTGCCAGCACCAGAGCCGTCGGGGCTGCGGACACTGAAGCTTTCTTT. Protein: CASTRAVGAADTEAFF.